A selection of T cell receptor beta chains follows, all from one sample in a study of blood T cell repertoires in COVID-19. This table comes from immunoSEQ multiplex PCR, and its TCRdb copy is limited to in-frame clones, with some not included. Of fewer than 200,000 clones in the sample, about 90% are singletons; the top ten hold less than 25%. Material for sequencing was peripheral blood. The receptors here all came from a man in his 70s with active or convalescent COVID-19. Both conserved end residues are part of each CDR3. D genes are given only for firm matches. For some rows the clone size is stated as once, few or many, or as a class when expanded; others skip it.

TRBJ1-2 | . | TRBD1 | TRBV12-3/TRBV12-4 | TGTGCCAGCCGAGGGCAGGGGGTCTGGGGCTACACCTTC | CASRGQGVWGYTF
TRBJ1-1 | few | . | TRBV28 | TGTGCCAGCAGTTTATTCGGGAGAGAAGCTTTCTTT | CASSLFGREAFF
TRBJ1-1 | . | TRBD1 | TRBV20-1 | TGCAGTGCTCCGGACAGGGTGGAAGCTTTCTTT | CSAPDRVEAFF
TRBJ2-7 | . | . | TRBV28 | TGTGCCAGCAGTTTCCCAGACAGGACCCTCGAGCAGTACTTC | CASSFPDRTLEQYF
TRBJ1-2 | . | . | TRBV18 | TGTGCCAGCTCACCCCTCGAGGGGGAGAATGGCTACACCTTC | CASSPLEGENGYTF
TRBJ1-1 | . | . | TRBV12-5 | TGTGCTAGTGGTTTACAGGGTTACACTGAAGCTTTCTTT | CASGLQGYTEAFF
TRBJ2-3 | . | TRBD2 | TRBV5-1 | TGCGCCAGCAGCTTGGCGACTAGCGGGGTCCCAGATACGCAGTATTTT | CASSLATSGVPDTQYF
TRBJ2-1 | . | . | TRBV3-1/TRBV3-2 | TGTGCCAGCAGCCAAGAGGCCGCGGGGCGCTACAATGAGCAGTTCTTC | CASSQEAAGRYNEQFF
TRBJ1-4 | . | TRBD1 | TRBV29-1 | TGCAGCGGAGGCAGGGGGCCTAATGAAAAACTGTTTTTT | CSGGRGPNEKLFF
TRBJ2-5 | . | . | TRBV3-1/TRBV3-2 | TGTGCCAGCAGCCAAGTGTCTGGTAGCGGAAGACTAAACTCGGAAGAGACCCAGTACTTC | CASSQVSGSGRLNSEETQYF
TRBJ1-2 | . | . | TRBV27 | TGTGCCAGCAGCCCCCGCGATTGGGACTCTCGAGCCCGTGGCTACACCTTC | CASSPRDWDSRARGYTF
TRBJ1-6 | . | TRBD1 | TRBV7-2 | TGTGCCAGCAGCTGGAGCGAGGGACAGGGGTTTTCACCCCTCCACTTT | CASSWSEGQGFSPLHF
TRBJ2-7 | . | . | TRBV18 | TGTGCCAGCTCACCACTAGCCCAGATCGGTCGGAGCTCCTACGAGCAGTACTTC | CASSPLAQIGRSSYEQYF
TRBJ1-5 | . | . | TRBV7-2 | TGTGCCAGCAGCACCAGTAGCAATCAGCCCCAGCATTTT | CASSTSSNQPQHF
TRBJ1-2 | . | . | TRBV18 | TGTGCCAGCTCACCAAACGACAGGATCGACTATGGCTACACCTTC | CASSPNDRIDYGYTF
TRBJ1-1 | . | TRBD1 | TRBV19 | TGTGCCAGTACCGTGCCACAGGGGGCAAGGACTGAAGCTTTCTTT | CASTVPQGARTEAFF
TRBJ2-7 | once | . | TRBV5-1 | TGCGCCAGCAGCTTTTCCGGGAGTGGGAGTTACGAGCAGTACTTC | CASSFSGSGSYEQYF
TRBJ1-3 | . | . | TRBV7-9 | TGTGCCAGCAGCTTAGCGCTCCAGGGTAGCCAAAACACCATATATTTT | CASSLALQGSQNTIYF
TRBJ2-3 | . | TRBD2 | TRBV7-3 | TGTGCCAGCAGCTTACGAGCGGGAGAGGGGGATACGCAGTATTTT | CASSLRAGEGDTQYF
TRBJ2-3 | . | . | TRBV9 | TGTGCCAGCAGCGTCCGAGGAGCCGATACGCAGTATTTT | CASSVRGADTQYF
TRBJ1-2 | few | . | TRBV5-1 | TGCGCCAGCAGCTTGCACAGGAACGCTAACTATGGCTACACCTTC | CASSLHRNANYGYTF
TRBJ1-2 | . | . | TRBV18 | TGTGCCAGCTCACCCGGGCGGGGGGAGTATGGCTACACCTTC | CASSPGRGEYGYTF
TRBJ2-5 | . | TRBD1 | TRBV10-3 | TGTGCCATAAAGGGACAGTCTGGGGAGACCCAGTACTTC | CAIKGQSGETQYF
TRBJ1-1 | . | . | TRBV7-8 | TGTGCCAGCAGCAAGAACAGGGTAACTGAAGCTTTCTTT | CASSKNRVTEAFF
TRBJ1-4 | once | . | TRBV30 | TGTGCCTGGAGTGGGTTAACATTTGAAAAACTGTTTTTT | CAWSGLTFEKLFF
TRBJ2-3 | . | . | TRBV10-2 | TGCGCCAGCAATAACAGAGATACGCAGTATTTT | CASNNRDTQYF
TRBJ2-3 | . | . | TRBV2 | TGTGCCAGCACCCTGGAGGCTGATACGCAGTATTTT | CASTLEADTQYF
TRBJ1-3 | once | . | TRBV18 | TGTGCCAGCTCACCACGACTGAACTCTGGAAACACCATATATTTT | CASSPRLNSGNTIYF
TRBJ2-1 | . | . | TRBV6-5 | TGTGCCAGCAAGGCGACAGGCTCGCCCTACAATGAGCAGTTCTTC | CASKATGSPYNEQFF
TRBJ2-3 | few | TRBD2 | TRBV10-1 | TGCGCCAGCAGTGAGGAGCGGGGGAATACAGATACGCAGTATTTT | CASSEERGNTDTQYF
TRBJ2-4 | . | . | TRBV11-3 | TGTGCCAGCAGCTTAGAAGGCTGGTTGGCTAGCGCAACGGGAAACATTCAGTACTTC | CASSLEGWLASATGNIQYF
TRBJ2-1 | . | TRBD2 | TRBV19 | TGTGCCAGTAGTAGCGGGACTAGCGGTTCCTACAATGAGCAGTTCTTC | CASSSGTSGSYNEQFF
TRBJ2-7 | . | . | TRBV15 | TGTGCCACCAGTCCGGCGGAGGCCTACGAGCAGTACTTC | CATSPAEAYEQYF
TRBJ2-7 | few | . | TRBV7-3 | TGTGCCAGCAGCAATTATAGGGGTAGCGAGCAGTACTTC | CASSNYRGSEQYF
TRBJ1-1 | . | . | TRBV6-2/TRBV6-3 | TGTGCCAGCAGTTATCGACAGAGCATGAACACTGAAGCTTTCTTT | CASSYRQSMNTEAFF
TRBJ1-1 | few | . | TRBV4-3 | TGCGCCAGCAGCCAAGATAGTTCGGGGGACACTGAAGCTTTCTTT | CASSQDSSGDTEAFF
TRBJ2-3 | . | TRBD2 | TRBV10-3 | TGTGCCATCAGTGGGGGGGGTCGGTGGACAGATACGCAGTATTTT | CAISGGGRWTDTQYF
TRBJ1-1 | once | . | TRBV6-2/TRBV6-3 | TGTGCCAGCAGTTACGCTCCGCCTGGACTGGGTACTGAAGCTTTCTTT | CASSYAPPGLGTEAFF